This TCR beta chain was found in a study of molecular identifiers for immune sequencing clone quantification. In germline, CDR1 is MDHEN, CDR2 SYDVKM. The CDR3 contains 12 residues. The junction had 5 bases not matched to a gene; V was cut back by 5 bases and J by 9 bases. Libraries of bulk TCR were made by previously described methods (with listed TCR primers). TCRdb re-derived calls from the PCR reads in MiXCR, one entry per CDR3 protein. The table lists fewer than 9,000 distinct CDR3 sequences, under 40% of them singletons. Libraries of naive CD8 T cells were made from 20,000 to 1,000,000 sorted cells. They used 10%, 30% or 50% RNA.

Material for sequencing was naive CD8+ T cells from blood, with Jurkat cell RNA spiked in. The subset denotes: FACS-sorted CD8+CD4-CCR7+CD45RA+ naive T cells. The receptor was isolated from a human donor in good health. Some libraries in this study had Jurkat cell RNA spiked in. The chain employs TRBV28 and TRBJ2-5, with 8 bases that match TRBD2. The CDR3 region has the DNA TGTGCCAGCAGTACCGGGGGGGAGGCCCAGTACTTC. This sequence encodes CASSTGGEAQYF.